The source of this TCR beta chain is a study of blood T cell repertoires in COVID-19. In the source study's methods: Reference gene primers were amplified, and this amplification served to estimate nucleated cell counts. Sequencing used immunoSEQ multiplex PCR; TCRdb keeps in-frame clones, though not all of them. V and J calls and clone size come straight from that table; D and trimming were deduced from the DNA. This table has about 59,000 clones, roughly 70% appearing once. V dropped 5 bases and J dropped 1 base, with 13 bases sitting between them. The CDR3 totals 15 residues. Germline V lookup: CDR1 KGHDR, CDR2 SFDVKD.

The sequence came from a woman in her fifties or sixties with active or convalescent COVID-19. What was sequenced was peripheral blood. The gene calls are TRBV24-1 and TRBJ1-1, with D uncertain. This CDR3 is CATSVGAGSNTEAFF. CDR3 bases: TGTGCCACCAGTGTTGGTGCAGGCTCGAACACTGAAGCTTTCTTT.